This is a list of T cell receptor beta chains from one sample in a study of OX40 agonist ivuxolimab in advanced cancers. Sequenced by immunoSEQ multiplex PCR; TCRdb stores in-frame clones only, minus some. The data show 70,000 to 90,000 clones, with 91% seen just once and under 9.5% held by the top ten. This specimen consisted of CD4+ or CD8+ T cells sorted from blood, obtained in a trial of the OX40 agonist ivuxolimab. Receptor source: an adult with an advanced solid tumor such as melanoma, head and neck, liver or kidney cancer. The CDR3 runs from the conserved cysteine through the conserved F or W. D genes are given only for firm matches. Clone size is not always given. Where it is, it says once, few, many or a class for expanded clones.

j_call d_call clone_size v_call cdr3_nt cdr3_aa
TRBJ2-1 TRBD2 NA TRBV9 TGTGCCAGCAGCGTAGAGCCCTCTGGCGGGAGTAGAGAGAGTGAGCAGTTCTTC CASSVEPSGGSRESEQFF
TRBJ1-1 NA NA TRBV27 TGTGCCAGCAGTTTAGTTGGAGGGAACACTGAAGCTTTCTTT CASSLVGGNTEAFF
TRBJ1-1 NA NA TRBV5-6 TGTGCCAGCAGCTTGGAAATGGCCCGCGCTGAAGCTTTCTTT CASSLEMARAEAFF
TRBJ2-3 NA NA TRBV4-2 TGTGCCAGCAGCCGAACCAGAGGTTGGGTCACAGATACGCAGTATTTT CASSRTRGWVTDTQYF
TRBJ1-2 NA NA TRBV6-6 TGTGCCAGCAGTTACAGGGTCGAGTCGCGGGGCTACACCTTC CASSYRVESRGYTF
TRBJ1-5 NA few TRBV5-8 TGTGCCAGCCACAAGAATCAAGCCCAGCATTTT CASHKNQAQHF
TRBJ1-5 NA few TRBV19 TGTGCCAGTAGTATTAGGGACACCAATCAGCCCCAGCATTTT CASSIRDTNQPQHF
TRBJ2-7 NA once TRBV30 TGTGCCTGGGAGGGTGTCCCGGGCGAGCAGTACTTC CAWEGVPGEQYF
TRBJ2-5 NA NA TRBV7-9 TGTGCCACCCAGAGGGAGACCCAGTACTTC CATQRETQYF
TRBJ1-6 NA NA TRBV15 TGTGCCACCAGCAGAGATGGGGACTCCGATAATTCACCCCTCCACTTT CATSRDGDSDNSPLHF
TRBJ2-1 NA NA TRBV5-1 TGCGCCAGCAGCTACTGGAGCTCCTACAATGAGCAGTTCTTC CASSYWSSYNEQFF
TRBJ2-5 TRBD2 NA TRBV28 TGTGCCAGCAGTCCCGCTTGGAGCGGGGTTGGAGAGACCCAGTACTTC CASSPAWSGVGETQYF
TRBJ2-1 TRBD2 NA TRBV6-6 TGTGCCAGCAGTCAAACCATCGGACTAGCTCGGGATGAGCAGTTCTTC CASSQTIGLARDEQFF
TRBJ1-2 NA NA TRBV29-1 TGCAGCGTTGAAGAGCTGGGGAGGGGGTTCCCGTTT CSVEELGRGFPF
TRBJ2-7 NA NA TRBV6-5 TGTGCCAGCAGATTCTCCTACGAGCAGTACTTC CASRFSYEQYF
TRBJ2-2 NA NA TRBV11-2 TGTGCCAGCAGCTTATATGCGAACACCGGGGAGCTGTTTTTT CASSLYANTGELFF
TRBJ2-7 NA NA TRBV7-9 TGTGCCAGCAGCTCCGCCCCTTACGAGCAGTACTTC CASSSAPYEQYF
TRBJ2-1 TRBD2 NA TRBV23-1 TGCGCCAGCAGTCCCCCTCGGGGGGGGACGGGGAATGAGCAGTTCTTC CASSPPRGGTGNEQFF
TRBJ1-5 NA NA TRBV28 TGTGCCAGCAGAAACCGGCGGGGGAGGGGTCGGCCCCAGCATTTT CASRNRRGRGRPQHF
TRBJ2-1 NA NA TRBV11-2 TGTGCCAGCAGCTCCGTAGGTAATGAGCAGTTCTTC CASSSVGNEQFF
TRBJ1-5 NA NA TRBV27 TGTGCCAGCAGTGCGACCGGGTCCAAAAGGGCCCCCCAGCATTTT CASSATGSKRAPQHF
TRBJ2-3 NA once TRBV11-2 TGTGCCAGCGACGATTGGAGCACAGATACGCAGTATTTT CASDDWSTDTQYF
TRBJ1-1 NA NA TRBV19 TGTGCCAGTAGTAAACTGGGGACTGAAGCTTTCTTT CASSKLGTEAFF
TRBJ1-2 NA NA TRBV27 TGTGCCAGCAGTTTATTGGGGGAAGGGTATGGCTACACCTTC CASSLLGEGYGYTF
TRBJ1-2 NA NA TRBV18 TGTGCCAGCTCACCTAACTCTGGACGGGAGATCTATGGCTACACCTTC CASSPNSGREIYGYTF
TRBJ2-3 TRBD2 NA TRBV9 TGTGCCAGCAGCGTCACCGGGACTAGCGCGGGGGGCGGAGATACGCAGTATTTT CASSVTGTSAGGGDTQYF
TRBJ2-1 TRBD1 NA TRBV5-4 TGTGCCAGCAGCTTGCGAGGACAGGGGTTCAATGAGCAGTTCTTC CASSLRGQGFNEQFF
TRBJ1-5 TRBD1 NA TRBV29-1 TGCAGCGTTGGACAGGGAAATCGGATACAGCCCCAGCATTTT CSVGQGNRIQPQHF
TRBJ2-3 NA NA TRBV6-5 TGTGCCAGCAACCCTGTTAACACAGATACGCAGTATTTT CASNPVNTDTQYF
TRBJ2-3 NA NA TRBV19 TGTGCCAGTAGTCTCGCATCCAGCACAGATACGCAGTATTTT CASSLASSTDTQYF
TRBJ1-1 NA few TRBV30 TGTGCCTGGAGTGTACCGGCAGGGAACACTGAAGCTTTCTTT CAWSVPAGNTEAFF
TRBJ2-1 NA NA TRBV6-5 TGTGCCAGCAGTTACTCTTCGTCCCCCTACAATGAGCAGTTCTTC CASSYSSSPYNEQFF
TRBJ2-3 TRBD2 NA TRBV6-4 TGTGCCAGCAGTGGCGGGGGGGCCACAGATACGCAGTATTTT CASSGGGATDTQYF
TRBJ2-3 NA NA TRBV30 TGTGCCTGGAGTGTCGGCGGGGCTAGCTCAGATACGCAGTATTTT CAWSVGGASSDTQYF
TRBJ1-6 NA NA TRBV28 TGTGCCAGCACCACTTTAATCCTAGCGGATTCACCCCTCCACTTT CASTTLILADSPLHF
TRBJ1-2 TRBD1 NA TRBV19 TGTGCCAGTAGACGGGACAGGGACAACTATGGCTACACCTTC CASRRDRDNYGYTF
TRBJ2-2 NA NA TRBV2 TGTGCCAGCAGAGAGGCTAGGGACGGGGAGCTGTTTTTT CASREARDGELFF
TRBJ1-5 NA NA TRBV23-1 TGCGCCAGCAGTCAACCGGTGGTTGTTAGCAATCAGCCCCAGCATTTT CASSQPVVVSNQPQHF
TRBJ2-3 NA few TRBV10-3 TGTGCCATCAGTGAGACCTTAGGGGCAGATACGCAGTATTTT CAISETLGADTQYF
TRBJ1-5 NA few TRBV28 TGTGCCAGCAGTACCTTCGGGAGGAATAGCAATCAGCCCCAGCATTTT CASSTFGRNSNQPQHF
TRBJ1-2 NA NA TRBV11-3 TGTGCCAGCAGCTTAGGCGGGACCAATGGCTACACCTTC CASSLGGTNGYTF
TRBJ2-1 NA NA TRBV7-9 TGTGCCAGCAGCTTCGTTTCCAATGAGCAGTTCTTC CASSFVSNEQFF
TRBJ2-1 NA NA TRBV30 TGTGCCTGGAGTGGGGTTGATGAGCAGTTCTTC CAWSGVDEQFF
TRBJ1-5 NA NA TRBV6-5 TGTGCCAGCAGTTACCTAAATAGCAATCAGCCCCAGCATTTT CASSYLNSNQPQHF
TRBJ1-5 NA NA TRBV19 TGTGCCAGTAGTATTAGTCCGGGTCAACAGCCCCAGCATTTT CASSISPGQQPQHF
TRBJ2-1 NA NA TRBV11-2 TGTGCCAGCAGCCTCCCCCCCCATGAGCAGTTCTTC CASSLPPHEQFF
TRBJ2-4 NA NA TRBV7-2 TGTGCCAGCAGCTTTTCGTTCCCCGGGGGAGAGGACAAAAACATTCAGTACTTC CASSFSFPGGEDKNIQYF
TRBJ1-1 NA NA TRBV30 TGTGCCTGGAGTGTAAACACTGAAGCTTTCTTT CAWSVNTEAFF
TRBJ2-3 TRBD2 NA TRBV9 TGTGCCAGCAGCTTAGCGGGGGGGAGGGATACGCAGTATTTT CASSLAGGRDTQYF
TRBJ2-2 TRBD1 NA TRBV6-5 TGTGCCAGCAGTTACGAACAGGGGTGGGGGGAGCTGTTTTTT CASSYEQGWGELFF
TRBJ1-2 NA NA TRBV28 TGTGCCAGCAGCCTCGACGCCTCAGGGAGGAGTCCCTATGGCTACACCTTC CASSLDASGRSPYGYTF
TRBJ1-2 NA NA TRBV2 TGTGCCAGCCTAGCAGGGTTCTATGGCTACACCTTC CASLAGFYGYTF
TRBJ1-5 NA NA TRBV27 TGTGCCAGCAGTTTATGGCCTAGCAATCAGCCCCAGCATTTT CASSLWPSNQPQHF
TRBJ1-1 NA NA TRBV6-5 TGTGCCAGCAGTTACTCTCCGACTGAAGCTTTCTTT CASSYSPTEAFF
TRBJ1-1 NA few TRBV7-9 TGTGCCAGCAGCTTAACTTTGATGAACACTGAAGCTTTCTTT CASSLTLMNTEAFF